The 25 T cell receptor beta chains below come from one sample, sequenced in a study of beta chain features in type 1 diabetes. Isolated RNA was reverse transcribed in full, so expressed TCRB transcripts were sequenced. Using immunoSEQ multiplex PCR, the repertoire was profiled, and TCRdb retains in-frame clones only, with some absent. The sample has around 500,000 clones; more than 9.5% are singletons. Sequenced material: naive CD4+ T cells from blood. The receptors come from a woman between 18 and 29 years old in good health.

Concerning this clone: Other DNA variants within this sample encode the same CDR3. The chain recombines TRBV29-1 with TRBJ2-3, with no clear D. Germline values: CDR1 SQVTM, CDR2 ANQGSEA. V shed 1 base and J shed 6 bases, with 5 bases lying between them. This CDR3 region has 11 residues. CDR3 DNA: TGCAGCGTTGAAGTGACGGATACGCAGTATTTT. This sequence encodes CSVEVTDTQYF.

The chain joins TRBV14 to TRBJ1-1; D unresolved. Germline lookup yields CDR1 SGHDN and CDR2 FVKESK. The CDR3 runs 15 residues. V lost 0 bases to trimming and J lost 4 bases, with 12 bases between them. CDR3 region: CASSQDRRGGTEAFF. CDR3 bases: TGTGCCAGCAGCCAAGATCGCCGGGGAGGCACTGAAGCTTTCTTT.

This clone has just a few counts. The chain couples TRBV2 to TRBJ2-6; maybe TRBD2 (7 bases). Germline CDR1 is SNHLY and CDR2 is FYNNEI. The CDR3 sequence is 21 residues long. The ends were cut back, 7 bases at V and 0 bases at J, with 28 bases in the middle. Here the CDR3 reads CASTALGGGGLSSSGANVLTF. In DNA form, the CDR3 reads TGTGCCAGCACCGCTCTCGGGGGCGGGGGCCTAAGCAGCTCTGGGGCCAACGTCCTGACTTTC.

This clone was detected a few times. The chain carries TRBV4-3 and TRBJ2-7, with D hard to call. The CDR3 is made up of 14 amino acids. From germline, CDR1 is LGHNA and CDR2 YSLEER. V lost 0 bases and J lost 4, with 10 bases in between. The CDR3 DNA is TGCGCCAGCAGCCAAGATCGGCAGGTTTACGAGCAGTACGTC. Translated: CASSQDRQVYEQYV.

This rearrangement joins TRBV2 to TRBJ1-5, with D unclear. V shed 7 bases and J shed 9 bases, with 10 bases lying between them. The V gene's germline CDR1 is SNHLY and CDR2 FYNNEI. CDR3 length: 11 amino acids. This chain's CDR3 is CASMITGPQHF. The CDR3 coding sequence is TGTGCCAGCATGATCACCGGGCCCCAGCATTTT.

This clone has a handful of counts. This chain links TRBV2 with TRBJ1-4; 8 bases line up with TRBD1. This CDR3 is 13 amino acids long. The trim removed 8 bases at V and 7 bases at J, leaving 6 bases unmatched. Per germline, CDR1 SNHLY and CDR2 FYNNEI. CDR3 residues: CASGRQGPEKLFF. The CDR3 bases are TGTGCCAGCGGGAGACAGGGGCCTGAAAAACTGTTTTTT.

This clone was recorded a few times. V is TRBV7-2 and J is TRBJ2-7; D perhaps matches TRBD1 (6 bases). Germline assignment: CDR1 SGHTA and CDR2 FQGNSA. The CDR3 totals 18 residues. The germline V and J ends were trimmed by 2 bases and 2 bases, with 22 bases remaining between them. The CDR3 bases are TGTGCCAGCAGCTTATCTTCAGGGGCGCACTCACTCCCCTACGAGCAGTACGTC. This encodes CASSLSSGAHSLPYEQYV.

This clone was seen more than once but under ten times. The chain is built from TRBV11-2 and TRBJ2-1; 10 nucleotides align to TRBD1. The CDR3 covers 17 residues. J lost 5 bases, V lost 0 bases, and 7 bases had no gene match. Germline CDR1 SGHAT, CDR2 FQNNGV. CDR3 region: CASSLDPTGGIDNEQFF. CDR3 nucleotide sequence: TGTGCCAGCAGCTTAGATCCGACAGGGGGCATCGACAATGAGCAGTTCTTC.

The rearrangement joins TRBV7-3 to TRBJ2-3, with a possible D match to TRBD2 (5 bases). The CDR3 is 14 amino acids. The V and J ends lost 3 bases and 4 bases respectively, with 11 bases between them. Germline V lookup: CDR1 SGHTA, CDR2 FQGTGA. The CDR3 DNA is TGTGCCAGCAGCTTGAGCAATAGCGCAGATACGCAGTATTTT. This translates into CASSLSNSADTQYF.

This sequence joins TRBV7-2 and TRBJ1-5, with D uncertain. The V gene's germline CDR1 is SGHTA and CDR2 FQGNSA. Between the trimmed V and J ends, which lost 1 base and 3 bases, there was a span of 7 bases. There are 14 residues in the CDR3. DNA for the CDR3: TGTGCCAGCAGCTTAGGACACAACAATCAGCCCCAGCATTTT. Its protein product is CASSLGHNNQPQHF.

In this sample, this clone turned up a few times. The chain couples TRBV30 to TRBJ1-1; no clear D gene. The V and J ends lost 0 bases and 6 bases respectively, with 17 bases between them. In germline, CDR1 is GTSNPN, CDR2 SVGIG (reference sequence). The CDR3 is 15 amino acids. CDR3 coding DNA: TGTGCCTGGAGTGTACGGTCTTTCGGGAGGGCTGAAGCTTTCTTT. This translates into CAWSVRSFGRAEAFF.

This clone came up a few times. Other DNA sequences from this sample encode an identical CDR3 as well. This rearrangement joins TRBV7-3 to TRBJ2-3, with D possibly matching TRBD2 (6 bases). Trimming pared 1 base from V and 0 bases from J, leaving 8 bases between. The CDR3 is 15 amino acids. In germline, CDR1 is SGHTA, CDR2 FQGTGA. DNA of the CDR3: TGTGCCAGCAGCTTAAATAGCGGAAGCACAGATACGCAGTATTTT. This encodes CASSLNSGSTDTQYF.

This clone was seen a few times. The rearrangement links TRBV20-1 to TRBJ1-3; D unclear. The germline V and J ends were trimmed by 4 bases and 7 bases, with 8 bases remaining between them. The CDR3 has 11 amino acids. The germline CDR1 and CDR2 sequences are DFQATT and SNEGSKA (reference sequence). The CDR3 region has the DNA TGCAGTGCTAATCTGGGGAACACCATATATTTT. It specifies CSANLGNTIYF.

The V call is TRBV15, the J call TRBJ2-3; 9 bases line up with TRBD2. J gave up 3 bases and V 0 bases, and 7 bases lay outside the gene matches. Germline loops: CDR1 LNHNV, CDR2 YYDKDF (reference sequence). The CDR3 covers 17 residues. CDR3 in amino acids: CATSREASSGTTDTQYF. DNA for the CDR3: TGTGCCACCAGCAGAGAAGCGTCTAGCGGGACGACAGATACGCAGTATTTT. Based on the CDR3 plus reference TRBV15 and TRBJ2-3, the full variable domain is DAMVIQNPRYQVTQFGKPVTLSCSQTLNHNVMYWYQQKSSQAPKLLFHYYDKDFNNEADTPDNFQSRRPNTSFCFLDIRSPGLGDTAMYLCATSREASSGTTDTQYFGPGTRLTVL.

This clone was picked up a small number of times. The chain recombines TRBV7-9 with TRBJ1-2, with D hard to call. Between the trimmed V and J ends, which lost 3 bases and 2 bases, there was a span of 10 bases. Germline V gives CDR1 SEHNR, CDR2 FQNEAQ (reference sequence). This CDR3 spans 14 amino acids. CDR3 region: CASSFFPENYGYTF. The CDR3 DNA reads TGTGCCAGCAGCTTTTTCCCAGAGAACTATGGCTACACCTTC.

This chain joins TRBV15 and TRBJ1-5; D gene uncertain. Germline-derived CDR1 and CDR2 are LNHNV and YYDKDF (reference sequence). The CDR3 spans 17 residues. Deletions cut 0 bases from V and 0 bases from J, with 12 bases between. This chain's CDR3 is CATSRDGSSTSNQPQHF. The CDR3 bases are TGTGCCACCAGCAGAGACGGGTCTTCGACTAGCAATCAGCCCCAGCATTTT.

The J gene is TRBJ2-3, the V gene TRBV18; D is unclear. Trimming removed 3 bases from V and 1 base from J, with 8 bases in between. The germline CDR1 and CDR2 sequences are KGHSH and LQKENI. The CDR3 sequence is 14 residues long. The CDR3: CASSPRAGTDTQYF. The CDR3 DNA reads as TGTGCCAGCTCACCTCGGGCGGGCACAGATACGCAGTATTTT. The whole variable domain, remainder taken from reference TRBV18 and TRBJ2-3, is NAGVMQNPRHLVRRRGQEARLRCSPMKGHSHVYWYRQLPEEGLKFMVYLQKENIIDESGMPKERFSAEFPKEGPSILRIQQVVRGDSAAYFCASSPRAGTDTQYFGPGTRLTVL.

This sequence joins TRBV14 and TRBJ2-2, with 13 bases that match TRBD2. The CDR3 has 15 residues. Germline V gives CDR1 SGHDN, CDR2 FVKESK. V lost 6 bases to trimming and J lost 7 bases; unmatched junction nucleotides: 5. The CDR3 DNA sequence: TGTGCCAGCAGTCGGACTAGCGGGAGCATCGGGGAGCTGTTTTTT. Protein product: CASSRTSGSIGELFF.

This clone was counted a few times. V and J are TRBV28 and TRBJ2-7; D is unclear. The CDR3 sequence is 11 residues long. V dropped 7 bases and J dropped 4 bases, with 8 bases sitting between them. Looked up from germline, CDR1 is MDHEN and CDR2 is SYDVKM. This CDR3 reads CASTDGYEQYF. The CDR3, as DNA: TGTGCCAGCACGGACGGGTACGAGCAGTACTTC.

This clone was counted only a few times. The V call is TRBV28, the J call TRBJ2-1; 9 positions match TRBD1. The CDR3 spans 21 residues. After removal of 2 bases from V and 1 base from J, the junction contained 18 bases not matched to a gene. Germline assignment: CDR1 MDHEN and CDR2 SYDVKM. CDR3 in amino acids: CASSLPPVGTGYGKSYNEQFF. The CDR3 nucleotides are TGTGCCAGCAGTTTACCACCAGTAGGGACAGGGTATGGGAAGTCCTACAATGAGCAGTTCTTC.

Only a few counts were recorded for this clone. The rearrangement uses TRBV6-5 and TRBJ1-4; weak D call: TRBD1 (5 bases). Germline CDR1 and CDR2: MNHEY and SVGAGI. The CDR3 loop spans 13 amino acids. V gave up 10 bases and J gave up 8 bases, with 17 bases separating them. Here the CDR3 DNA reads TGTGCCACTTGGACACACGGAGGCGAAAAACTGTTTTTT. Translated, it gives CATWTHGGEKLFF.

The V call is TRBV5-1, the J call TRBJ2-3; D remains unclear. The CDR3 consists of 15 residues. Germline assignment: CDR1 SGHRS and CDR2 YFSETQ. V was cut by 5 bases and J by 0 bases, with 13 bases left in between. The CDR3 reads CASSSSLTSTDTQYF. The CDR3 DNA sequence: TGCGCCAGCAGTTCGTCTCTTACTAGCACAGATACGCAGTATTTT.

This clone was seen only a few times. The CDR3 DNA reads as TGTGCCATCGGCTGGGAGTACGAGCAGTACGTC. Translating gives CAIGWEYEQYV. This rearrangement joins TRBV19 to TRBJ2-7; weak D call: TRBD2 (5 bases). The V gene lost 10 bases and the J gene lost 4 bases, with 11 bases spanning the gap. CDR3 length: 11 amino acids. CDR1 and CDR2 from the germline V gene are LNHDA and SQIVND (reference sequence).

The V gene is TRBV9, the J gene TRBJ2-4; 7 nucleotides agree with TRBD2. The V and J ends lost 2 bases and 6 bases, in that order; junction bases with no gene match: 5. CDR1 SGDLS and CDR2 YYNGEE come from the germline V gene. The CDR3 runs to 14 residues. The chain's CDR3 is CASSVGGIRNIQYF. CDR3 coding DNA: TGTGCCAGCAGCGTCGGGGGGATACGAAACATTCAGTACTTC.

This clone was detected a few times. The V gene is TRBV5-4, the J gene TRBJ2-5; D call uncertain. This CDR3 has 11 residues. V lost 4 bases, J lost 5 bases, and 6 bases lay in between. Germline V CDR1 and CDR2: SGHNT, YYREEE (reference sequence). The CDR3 protein is CASSALETQYF. In nucleotides, the CDR3 is TGTGCCAGCAGCGCCTTGGAGACCCAGTACTTC.